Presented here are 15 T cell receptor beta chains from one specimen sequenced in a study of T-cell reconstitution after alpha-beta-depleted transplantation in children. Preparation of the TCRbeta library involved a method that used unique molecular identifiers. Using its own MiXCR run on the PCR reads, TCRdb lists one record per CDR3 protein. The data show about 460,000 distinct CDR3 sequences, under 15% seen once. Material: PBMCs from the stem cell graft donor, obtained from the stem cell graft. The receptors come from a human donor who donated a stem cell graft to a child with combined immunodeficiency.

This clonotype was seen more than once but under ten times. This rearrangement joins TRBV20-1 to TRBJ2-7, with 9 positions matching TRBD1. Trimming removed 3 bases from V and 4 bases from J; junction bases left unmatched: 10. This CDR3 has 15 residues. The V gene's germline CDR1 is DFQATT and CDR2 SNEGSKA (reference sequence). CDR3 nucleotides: TGCAGTGCTAGGTCTCTCGGGACAGGGATTTACGAGCAGTACTTC. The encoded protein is CSARSLGTGIYEQYF.

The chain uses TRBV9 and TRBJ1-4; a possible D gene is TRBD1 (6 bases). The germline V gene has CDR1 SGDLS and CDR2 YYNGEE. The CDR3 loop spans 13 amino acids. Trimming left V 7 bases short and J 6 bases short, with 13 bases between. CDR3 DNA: TGTGCCAGCCGGGGCAGGGGTGATGAAAAACTGTTTTTT. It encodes CASRGRGDEKLFF. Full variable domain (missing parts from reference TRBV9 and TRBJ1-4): DSGVTQTPKHLITATGQRVTLRCSPRSGDLSVYWYQQSLDQGLQFLIQYYNGEERAKGNILERFSAQQFPDLHSELNLSSLELGDSALYFCASRGRGDEKLFFGSGTQLSVL.

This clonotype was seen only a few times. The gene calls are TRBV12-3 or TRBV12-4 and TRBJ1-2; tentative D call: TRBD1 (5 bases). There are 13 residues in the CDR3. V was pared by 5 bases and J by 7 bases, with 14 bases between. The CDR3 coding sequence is TGTGCCAGCAGTGATGGGGGAGGCTCTGGCTACACCTTC. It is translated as CASSDGGGSGYTF.

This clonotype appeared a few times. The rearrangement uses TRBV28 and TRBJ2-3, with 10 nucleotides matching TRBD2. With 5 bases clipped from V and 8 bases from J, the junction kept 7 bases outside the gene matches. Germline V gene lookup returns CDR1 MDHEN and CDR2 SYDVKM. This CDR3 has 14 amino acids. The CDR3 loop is CASSPRTSGTTQYF. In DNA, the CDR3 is TGTGCCAGCAGTCCGAGGACTAGCGGCACTACGCAGTATTTT.

DNA for the CDR3: TGTGCCAGCAGTTTAGCTAGCGGGGGGCGTTATGAGCAGTTCTTC. Residues: CASSLASGGRYEQFF. The chain joins TRBV12-3 or TRBV12-4 to TRBJ2-1; 10 bases align to TRBD2. This CDR3 has 15 residues. The ends lost 0 bases at V and 8 bases at J; junction bases unmatched: 4.

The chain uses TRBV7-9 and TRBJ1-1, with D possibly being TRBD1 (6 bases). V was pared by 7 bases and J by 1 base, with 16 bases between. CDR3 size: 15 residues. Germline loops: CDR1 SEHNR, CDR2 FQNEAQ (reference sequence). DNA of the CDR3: TGTGCCAGCACGTCCTTGGGGGGCCCGAACACTGAAGCTTTCTTT. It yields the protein CASTSLGGPNTEAFF.

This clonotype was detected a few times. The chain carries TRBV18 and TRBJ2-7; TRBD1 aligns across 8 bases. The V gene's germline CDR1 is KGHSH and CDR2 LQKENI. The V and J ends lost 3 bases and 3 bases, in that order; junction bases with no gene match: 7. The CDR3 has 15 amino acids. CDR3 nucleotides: TGTGCCAGCTCACCGCGGGACAGGCAGAACTACGAGCAGTACTTC. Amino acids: CASSPRDRQNYEQYF.

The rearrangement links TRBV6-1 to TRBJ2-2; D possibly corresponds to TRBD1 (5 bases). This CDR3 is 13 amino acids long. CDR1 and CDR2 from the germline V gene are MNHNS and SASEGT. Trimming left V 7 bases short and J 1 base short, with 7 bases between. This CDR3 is CASNRRNTGELFF. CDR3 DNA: TGTGCCAGCAACAGGAGGAACACCGGGGAGCTGTTTTTT.

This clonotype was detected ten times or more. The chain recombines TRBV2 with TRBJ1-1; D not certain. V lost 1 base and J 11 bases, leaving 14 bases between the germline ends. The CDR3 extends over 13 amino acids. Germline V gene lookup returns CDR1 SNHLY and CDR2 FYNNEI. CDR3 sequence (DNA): TGTGCCAGCAGTGAAGTGGACGGGATGGAGGCTTTCTTT. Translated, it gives CASSEVDGMEAFF.

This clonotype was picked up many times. CDR3 sequence (DNA): TGTGCCAGCAGTTTAGGCACAGAGGGTCAGCCCCAGCATTTT. Protein sequence: CASSLGTEGQPQHF. The J gene is TRBJ1-5, the V gene TRBV12-3 or TRBV12-4; D remains ambiguous. The V end was cut by 1 base, the J end by 6 bases, with 10 bases between. This CDR3 is 14 amino acids long.

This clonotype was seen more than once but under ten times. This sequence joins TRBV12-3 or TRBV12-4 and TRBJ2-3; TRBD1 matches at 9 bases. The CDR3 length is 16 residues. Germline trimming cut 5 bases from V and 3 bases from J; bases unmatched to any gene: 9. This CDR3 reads CASSRRTGDYTDTQYF. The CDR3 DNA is TGTGCCAGCAGTCGCCGGACAGGGGATTATACAGATACGCAGTATTTT.

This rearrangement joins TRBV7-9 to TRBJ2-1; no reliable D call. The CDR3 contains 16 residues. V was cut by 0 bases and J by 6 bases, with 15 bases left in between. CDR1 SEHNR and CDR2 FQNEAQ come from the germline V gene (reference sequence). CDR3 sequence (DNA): TGTGCCAGCAGCTTAGCGAATCAACCAGCCTTCAATGAGCAGTTCTTC. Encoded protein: CASSLANQPAFNEQFF.

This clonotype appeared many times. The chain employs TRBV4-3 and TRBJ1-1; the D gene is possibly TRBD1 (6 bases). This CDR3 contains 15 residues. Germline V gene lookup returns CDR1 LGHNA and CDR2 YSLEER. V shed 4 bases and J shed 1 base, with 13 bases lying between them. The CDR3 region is CASSPRDIGNTEAFF. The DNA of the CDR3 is TGCGCCAGCAGCCCTCGGGACATTGGGAACACTGAAGCTTTCTTT.

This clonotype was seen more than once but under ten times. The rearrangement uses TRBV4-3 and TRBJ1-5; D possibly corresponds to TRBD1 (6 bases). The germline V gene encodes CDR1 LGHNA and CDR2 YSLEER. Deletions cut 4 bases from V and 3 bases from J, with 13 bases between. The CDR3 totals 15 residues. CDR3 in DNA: TGCGCCAGCAGCCGTGTACAGGGCAACAATCAGCCCCAGCATTTT. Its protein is CASSRVQGNNQPQHF.

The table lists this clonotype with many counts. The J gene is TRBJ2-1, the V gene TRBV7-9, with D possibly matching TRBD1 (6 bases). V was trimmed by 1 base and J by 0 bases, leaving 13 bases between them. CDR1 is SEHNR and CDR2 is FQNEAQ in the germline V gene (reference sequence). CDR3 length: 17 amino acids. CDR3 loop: CASSLDTGLGSYNEQFF. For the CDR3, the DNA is TGTGCCAGCAGCTTAGACACAGGGTTGGGCTCCTACAATGAGCAGTTCTTC. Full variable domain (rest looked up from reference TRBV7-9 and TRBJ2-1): DTGVSQNPRHKITKRGQNVTFRCDPISEHNRLYWYRQTLGQGPEFLTYFQNEAQLEKSRLLSDRFSAERPKGSFSTLEIQRTEQGDSAMYLCASSLDTGLGSYNEQFFGPGTRLTVL.